The T cell receptor beta chain described here comes from a study of T cell repertoires in cytomegalovirus infection. Whole-study context: Indications came from public TCR beta signatures; they pointed to CMV infection and to a matching HLA type.

Points from the study as a whole: People with CMV and the relevant HLA were identified by cumulative public TCR beta family frequency. CMV-specific TCR beta clonotypes restricted by HLA-C were the ones dominating the ex vivo response.

Trimming shortened V by 6 bases and J by 2 bases, and 17 bases separated the two germline ends. The CDR3 consists of 16 residues. The germline CDR1 and CDR2 sequences are MNHEY and SVGEGT. MiXCR, run by TCRdb on the reads, gives a single entry per CDR3 protein. Here the sample spans approximately 89,000 distinct CDR3 sequences, 20% to 30% being singletons. Details on this clonotype: What it recognizes is unknown.

Source: CD8+ T cells from cultured PBMCs, taken from culture after CMV antigen stimulation. The V and J genes are TRBV6-2 or TRBV6-3 and TRBJ1-5; possibly TRBD1 for D (5 bases). This receptor was identified in a human donor in good health (CMV status not recorded). Some clones in this sample may be carry-over from other donors' samples. CDR3 protein: CASSRNWGDGNQPQHF. The CDR3, as DNA: TGTGCCAGCAGCCGCAACTGGGGGGATGGCAATCAGCCCCAGCATTTT.